This passage covers 14 T cell receptor beta chains from one sample sequenced in a study of blood T cells in healthy people across ages. The authors ran a second PCR of about 6 to 11 cycles using a sample-barcoded 5' primer and a J-beta primer mix. TCRdb independently ran MiXCR on the 5' RACE reads; one entry per CDR3 protein. The table has about 1,500,000 distinct CDR3 sequences, roughly 27% seen once. The sample was blood. The receptors originated from a woman aged 25 to 39 in good health.

This clonotype has just a few counts. J is TRBJ2-1 and V is TRBV4-1; D might be TRBD1 (6 bases). This CDR3 is built from 14 residues. Germline V gene data show CDR1 as MGHRA and CDR2 as YSYEKL. Trimming shortened V by 3 bases and J by 12 bases, and 18 bases separated the two germline ends. The CDR3 coding sequence is TGCGCCAGCAGCCAGGGGGACGGACAGACGTTGCAGTTCTTC. The encoded protein is CASSQGDGQTLQFF.

This clonotype has just a few counts. The chain carries TRBV29-1 and TRBJ2-5; 11 positions agree with TRBD2. The CDR3 is made up of 15 amino acids. J was trimmed by 5 bases and V by 6 bases; bases with no gene match: 11. Germline values: CDR1 SQVTM, CDR2 ANQGSEA. CDR3 nucleotide sequence: TGCAGCGTCGCCGCCGGGACTAGCGGAAGGGAGACCCAGTACTTC. Translated: CSVAAGTSGRETQYF. Drawing the rest from reference TRBV29-1 and TRBJ2-5, the complete variable domain is SAVISQKPSRDICQRGTSLTIQCQVDSQVTMMFWYRQQPGQSLTLIATANQGSEATYESGFVIDKFPISRPNLTFSTLTVSNMSPEDSSIYLCSVAAGTSGRETQYFGPGTRLLVL.

With regard to this clonotype: A much bigger clone sits one base away, suggesting this may be a read error. CDR3 bases: TGCGCCAGCAGCCAAGGGTCGACAGGGCGAGGGGAGACCCAGTACTTC. The encoded protein is CASSQGSTGRGETQYF. The genes are TRBV4-1 and TRBJ2-5; 7 bases match TRBD1. The V segment lost 1 base and the J segment 5 bases; nucleotides outside the gene matches: 10. This CDR3 is 16 amino acids long. Looked up from germline, CDR1 is MGHRA and CDR2 is YSYEKL.

The J gene is TRBJ2-3, the V gene TRBV20-1; TRBD2 is a possible D gene (6 bases). Germline V gene data show CDR1 as DFQATT and CDR2 as SNEGSKA (reference sequence). The CDR3 has 18 amino acids. Trimming shortened V by 1 base and J by 2 bases, and 22 bases separated the two germline ends. CDR3 in DNA: TGCAGTGCTAGAGCTTTAGCTCTAGCGCGAGAACTCACAGATACGCAGTATTTT. Amino acids: CSARALALARELTDTQYF.

At least ten counts were recorded for this clonotype. V usage is TRBV5-5 and J usage is TRBJ2-7; D may be TRBD1 or TRBD2 (7 bases each). V lost 4 bases and J lost 0, with 14 bases in between. There are 15 residues in the CDR3. Germline CDR1 reads SGHKS; CDR2 reads YYEKEE (reference sequence). The CDR3, as DNA: TGTGCCAGCAGCAGGGGGCCGGGGGGCTCCTACGAGCAGTACTTC. Residues: CASSRGPGGSYEQYF.

This sequence joins TRBV20-1 and TRBJ1-1, with 7 bases aligning to TRBD1. There are 14 residues in the CDR3. Germline V gene data show CDR1 as DFQATT and CDR2 as SNEGSKA (reference sequence). J was trimmed by 3 bases and V by 5 bases; bases with no gene match: 9. CDR3 protein: CSAPRGRGYTEAFF. CDR3 in DNA: TGCAGTGCTCCCAGGGGCAGGGGGTACACTGAAGCTTTCTTT.

About this clonotype itself: A single base separates this from a much larger clone, so it may be a read error. The chain carries TRBV6-4 and TRBJ2-1; 8 bases are a match to TRBD1. Germline V gene lookup returns CDR1 MRHNA and CDR2 SNTAGT. The CDR3 spans 16 residues. J lost 8 bases, V lost 5 bases, and 14 bases had no gene match. This CDR3 reads CASSILSGGAVDEQFF. DNA for the CDR3: TGTGCCAGCAGTATCCTCTCAGGGGGCGCCGTCGATGAGCAGTTCTTC.

V and J are TRBV18 and TRBJ1-4; 7 bases line up with TRBD1. The CDR3 runs 16 residues. Germline V gene lookup returns CDR1 KGHSH and CDR2 LQKENI. V shed 6 bases and J 5 bases; nucleotides not matched to a gene: 12. This chain's CDR3 is CASSRRIQGENEKLFF. In nucleotides, the CDR3 is TGTGCCAGCTCCAGGAGGATCCAGGGGGAGAATGAAAAACTGTTTTTT. Together with reference TRBV18 and TRBJ1-4, the CDR3 gives the full variable domain: NAGVMQNPRHLVRRRGQEARLRCSPMKGHSHVYWYRQLPEEGLKFMVYLQKENIIDESGMPKERFSAEFPKEGPSILRIQQVVRGDSAAYFCASSRRIQGENEKLFFGSGTQLSVL.

The V call is TRBV29-1, the J call TRBJ1-2; weak D call: TRBD1 (5 bases). Germline V lookup: CDR1 SQVTM, CDR2 ANQGSEA. Trimming removed 7 bases at V and 2 bases at J, with 11 bases between. This CDR3 has 12 amino acids. Written as DNA, the CDR3 is TGCAGCGCCGGGGCACAAAACTATGGCTACACCTTC. Amino acids: CSAGAQNYGYTF. The whole variable domain, filled in from reference TRBV29-1 and TRBJ1-2, reads SAVISQKPSRDICQRGTSLTIQCQVDSQVTMMFWYRQQPGQSLTLIATANQGSEATYESGFVIDKFPISRPNLTFSTLTVSNMSPEDSSIYLCSAGAQNYGYTFGSGTRLTVV.

Concerning this clonotype itself: The junction departs from the called germline gene at one end, perhaps through a read error. CDR3: CASRLGQGPYGGCTF. For the CDR3, the DNA is TGTGCCAGCAGGTTGGGACAGGGCCCATATGGAGGCTGCACCTTC. The V and J genes are TRBV6-1 and TRBJ1-2; 9 positions match TRBD1. Germline V gene lookup returns CDR1 MNHNS and CDR2 SASEGT. CDR3 length equals 15 residues.

This clonotype showed up just a few times. The J gene is TRBJ2-7, the V gene TRBV4-1; the D is unclear. CDR3 length: 14 residues. CDR1 is MGHRA, CDR2 YSYEKL, per germline. Trimming removed 1 base at V and 3 bases at J, with 10 bases between. The CDR3 DNA is TGCGCCAGCAGCCAAGTCAATACGGGCTACGAGCAGTACTTC. Amino acid sequence: CASSQVNTGYEQYF.

A few counts support this clonotype. V is TRBV5-4 and J is TRBJ2-3; TRBD1 might be the D (6 bases). The CDR3 has 17 amino acids. V was clipped by 0 bases and J by 5 bases, with 19 bases between them. CDR1 is SGHNT, CDR2 YYREEE, per germline (reference sequence). The CDR3 protein is CASSLAPGQRSGDTQYF. The CDR3 DNA follows: TGTGCCAGCAGCTTGGCCCCAGGACAGAGGTCTGGAGATACGCAGTATTTT. Full variable domain (rest looked up from reference TRBV5-4 and TRBJ2-3): ETGVTQSPTHLIKTRGQQVTLRCSSQSGHNTVSWYQQALGQGPQFIFQYYREEENGRGNFPPRFSGLQFPNYSSELNVNALELDDSALYLCASSLAPGQRSGDTQYFGPGTRLTVL.

This chain joins TRBV6-6 and TRBJ2-1; TRBD2 agrees at 10 bases. The CDR3 is 16 residues long. Germline CDR1 reads MNHNY; CDR2 reads SVGAGI (reference sequence). Trimming cost V 4 bases and J 8 bases; bases outside gene matches: 11. Here the CDR3 DNA reads TGTGCCAGCAGTTCCTCGTCCAGCGGGAGGGCCCATGAGCAGTTCTTC. Amino acid sequence: CASSSSSSGRAHEQFF.

This chain connects TRBV2 to TRBJ2-5; unclear D gene. This CDR3 is built from 12 residues. Germline V gene lookup returns CDR1 SNHLY and CDR2 FYNNEI. Between the trimmed V and J ends, which lost 3 bases and 2 bases, there was a span of 4 bases. CDR3 in amino acids: CASSEQQETQYF. CDR3 nucleotide sequence: TGTGCCAGCAGTGAGCAGCAAGAGACCCAGTACTTC.